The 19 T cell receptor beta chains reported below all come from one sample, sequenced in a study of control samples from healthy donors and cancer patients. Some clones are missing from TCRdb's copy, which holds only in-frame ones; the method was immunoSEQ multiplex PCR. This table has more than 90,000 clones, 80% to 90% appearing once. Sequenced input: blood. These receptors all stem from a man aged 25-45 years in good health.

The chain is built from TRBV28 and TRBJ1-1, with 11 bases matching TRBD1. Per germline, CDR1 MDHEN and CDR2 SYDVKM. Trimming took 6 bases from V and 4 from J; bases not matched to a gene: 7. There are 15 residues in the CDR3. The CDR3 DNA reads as TGTGCCAGCAGCTTCCCCGGGACAGGGGGCACTGAAGCTTTCTTT. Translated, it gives CASSFPGTGGTEAFF. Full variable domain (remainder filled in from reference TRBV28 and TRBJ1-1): DVKVTQSSRYLVKRTGEKVFLECVQDMDHENMFWYRQDPGLGLRLIYFSYDVKMKEKGDIPEGYSVSREKKERFSLILESASTNQTSMYLCASSFPGTGGTEAFFGQGTRLTVV.

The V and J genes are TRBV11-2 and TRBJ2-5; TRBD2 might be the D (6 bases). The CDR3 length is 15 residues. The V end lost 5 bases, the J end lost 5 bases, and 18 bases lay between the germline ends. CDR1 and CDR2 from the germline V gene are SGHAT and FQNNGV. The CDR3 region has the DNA TGTGCCAGCAGCCTTATGGGAGGCCTAGGCGAGACCCAGTACTTC. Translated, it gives CASSLMGGLGETQYF.

The CDR3 DNA follows: TGTGCCAGCAGCTCCACGCACAGGGAGAGCTATGGCTACACCTTC. Protein: CASSSTHRESYGYTF. The chain is built from TRBV12-1 and TRBJ1-2; TRBD1 is the table's D call and was not checked against the DNA. TRBV12-1 is classified as a pseudogene. The CDR3 contains 15 residues.

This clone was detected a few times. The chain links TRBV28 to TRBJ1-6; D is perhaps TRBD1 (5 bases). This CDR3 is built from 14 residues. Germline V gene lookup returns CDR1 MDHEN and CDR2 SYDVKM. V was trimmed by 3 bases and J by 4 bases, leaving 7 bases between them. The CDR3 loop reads CASSLRQYNSPLHF. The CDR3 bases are TGTGCCAGCAGTTTGCGACAGTATAATTCACCCCTCCACTTT.

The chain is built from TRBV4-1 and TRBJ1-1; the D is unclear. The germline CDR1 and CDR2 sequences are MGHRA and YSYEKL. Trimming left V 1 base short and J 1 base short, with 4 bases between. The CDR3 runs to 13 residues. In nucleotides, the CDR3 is TGCGCCAGCAGCCAAGGCCAGAACACTGAAGCTTTCTTT. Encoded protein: CASSQGQNTEAFF.

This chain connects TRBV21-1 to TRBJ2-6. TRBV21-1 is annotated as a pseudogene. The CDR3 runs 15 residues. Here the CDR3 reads CASSKRGSGANVLTF. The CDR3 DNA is TGTGCCAGCAGCAAACGTGGCTCTGGGGCCAACGTCCTGACTTTC.

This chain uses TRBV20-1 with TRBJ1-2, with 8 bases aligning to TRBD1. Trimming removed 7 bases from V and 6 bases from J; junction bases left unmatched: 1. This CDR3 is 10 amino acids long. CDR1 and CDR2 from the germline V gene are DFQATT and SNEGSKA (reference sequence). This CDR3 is CSGDRNGYTF. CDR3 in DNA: TGCAGTGGGGACAGGAATGGCTACACCTTC.

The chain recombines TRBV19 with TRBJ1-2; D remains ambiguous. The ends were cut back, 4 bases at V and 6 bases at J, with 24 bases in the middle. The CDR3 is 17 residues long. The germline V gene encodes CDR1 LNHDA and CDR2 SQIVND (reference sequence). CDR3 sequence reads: CASSTDIQTGVANGYTF. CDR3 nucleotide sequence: TGTGCCAGTAGTACAGACATTCAGACGGGAGTGGCAAATGGCTACACCTTC.

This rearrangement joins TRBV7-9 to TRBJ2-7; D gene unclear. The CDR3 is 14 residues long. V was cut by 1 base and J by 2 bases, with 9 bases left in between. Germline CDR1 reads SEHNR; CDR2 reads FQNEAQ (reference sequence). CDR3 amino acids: CASSLVRVPYEQYF. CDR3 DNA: TGTGCCAGCAGCTTAGTTCGGGTGCCCTACGAGCAGTACTTC. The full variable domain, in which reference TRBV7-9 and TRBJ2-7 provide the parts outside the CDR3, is DTGVSQNPRHKITKRGQNVTFRCDPISEHNRLYWYRQTLGQGPEFLTYFQNEAQLEKSRLLSDRFSAERPKGSFSTLEIQRTEQGDSAMYLCASSLVRVPYEQYFGPGTRLTVT.

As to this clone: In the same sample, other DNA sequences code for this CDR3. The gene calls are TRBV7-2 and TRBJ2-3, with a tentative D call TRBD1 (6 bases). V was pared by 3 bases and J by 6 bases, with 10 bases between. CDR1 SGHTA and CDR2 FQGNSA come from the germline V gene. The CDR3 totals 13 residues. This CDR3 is CASSLRDRDTQYF. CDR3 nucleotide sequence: TGTGCCAGCAGCTTGCGCGACAGGGATACGCAGTATTTT.

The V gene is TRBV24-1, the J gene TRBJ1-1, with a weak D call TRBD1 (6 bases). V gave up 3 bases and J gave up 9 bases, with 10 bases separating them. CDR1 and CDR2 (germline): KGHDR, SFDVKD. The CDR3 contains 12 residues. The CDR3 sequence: CATSDDGTQAFF. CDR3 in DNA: TGTGCCACCAGTGATGATGGGACACAAGCTTTCTTT.

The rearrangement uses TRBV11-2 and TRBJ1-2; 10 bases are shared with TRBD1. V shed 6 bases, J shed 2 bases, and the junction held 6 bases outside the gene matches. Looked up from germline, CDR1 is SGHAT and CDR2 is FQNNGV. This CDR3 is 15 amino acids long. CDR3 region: CASRPPGQGNYGYTF. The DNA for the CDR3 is TGTGCCAGCAGGCCACCGGGACAGGGGAACTATGGCTACACCTTC. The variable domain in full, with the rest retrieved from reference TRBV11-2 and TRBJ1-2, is EAGVAQSPRYKIIEKRQSVAFWCNPISGHATLYWYQQILGQGPKLLIQFQNNGVVDDSQLPKDRFSAERLKGVDSTLKIQPAKLEDSAVYLCASRPPGQGNYGYTFGSGTRLTVV.

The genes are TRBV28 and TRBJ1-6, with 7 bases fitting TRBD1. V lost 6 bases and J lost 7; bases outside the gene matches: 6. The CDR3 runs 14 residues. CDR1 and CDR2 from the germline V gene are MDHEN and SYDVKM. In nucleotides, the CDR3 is TGTGCCAGCAGGGACGGGACAGCAAATTCACCCCTCCACTTT. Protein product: CASRDGTANSPLHF.

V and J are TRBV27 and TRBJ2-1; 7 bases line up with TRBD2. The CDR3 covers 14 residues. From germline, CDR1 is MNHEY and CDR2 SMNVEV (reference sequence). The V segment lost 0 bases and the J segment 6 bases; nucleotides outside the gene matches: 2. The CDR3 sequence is CASSLSLALNEQFF. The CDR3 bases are TGTGCCAGCAGTTTATCACTAGCGCTCAATGAGCAGTTCTTC.

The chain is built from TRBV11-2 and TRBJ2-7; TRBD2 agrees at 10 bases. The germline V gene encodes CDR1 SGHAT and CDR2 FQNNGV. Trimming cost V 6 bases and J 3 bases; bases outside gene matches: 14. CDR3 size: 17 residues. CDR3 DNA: TGTGCCAGCAGACCGACAAAAAATAGCGGGAGGAACTACGAGCAGTACTTC. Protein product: CASRPTKNSGRNYEQYF.

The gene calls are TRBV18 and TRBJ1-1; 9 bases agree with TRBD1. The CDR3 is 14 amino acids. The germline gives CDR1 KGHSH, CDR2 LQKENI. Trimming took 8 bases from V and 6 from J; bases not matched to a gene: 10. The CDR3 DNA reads TGTGCCAGCCCTCGGACAGGGGCGGGAGCTGAAGCTTTCTTT. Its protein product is CASPRTGAGAEAFF. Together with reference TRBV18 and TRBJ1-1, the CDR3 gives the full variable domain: NAGVMQNPRHLVRRRGQEARLRCSPMKGHSHVYWYRQLPEEGLKFMVYLQKENIIDESGMPKERFSAEFPKEGPSILRIQQVVRGDSAAYFCASPRTGAGAEAFFGQGTRLTVV.

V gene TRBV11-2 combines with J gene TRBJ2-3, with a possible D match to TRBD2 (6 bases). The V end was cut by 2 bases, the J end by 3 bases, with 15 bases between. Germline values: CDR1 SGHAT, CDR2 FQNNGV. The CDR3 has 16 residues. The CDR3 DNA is TGTGCCAGCAGCTTATTCGTCCGGGAGTCTACAGATACGCAGTATTTT. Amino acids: CASSLFVRESTDTQYF.

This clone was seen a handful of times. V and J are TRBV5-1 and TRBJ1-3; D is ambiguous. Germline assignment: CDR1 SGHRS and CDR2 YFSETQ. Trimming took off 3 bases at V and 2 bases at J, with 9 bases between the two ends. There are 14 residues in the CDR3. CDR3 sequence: CASSYGEAGNTIYF. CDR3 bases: TGCGCCAGCAGCTATGGAGAAGCTGGAAACACCATATATTTT.

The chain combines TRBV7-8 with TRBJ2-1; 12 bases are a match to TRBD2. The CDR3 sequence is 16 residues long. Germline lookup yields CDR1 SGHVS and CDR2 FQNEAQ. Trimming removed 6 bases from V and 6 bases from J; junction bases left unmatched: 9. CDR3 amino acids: CASSFNMGLAGNEQFF. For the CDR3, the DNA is TGTGCCAGCAGTTTCAATATGGGACTAGCGGGCAATGAGCAGTTCTTC.